These T cell receptor beta chains were read from a single sample in a study of blood T cell repertoires in COVID-19. Produced via immunoSEQ multiplex PCR; TCRdb's table is partial and in-frame only. Here the sample spans some 300,000 clones, 86% being singletons. The specimen was peripheral blood. These receptor sequences come from a woman between 65 and 79 years old with COVID-19, enrolled during active disease. CDR3s include the opening cysteine and the closing phenylalanine or tryptophan. Fields, in order: CDR3 length, J gene, clone size, V gene, D gene, CDR3 DNA, CDR3 protein. A D gene is named only where the DNA matches it firmly. Size is stated for part of the rows, as once, few or many counts, or as a class when the clone is expanded.

15,TRBJ2-2,.,TRBV5-1,TRBD1,TGCGCCAGCAGCTCGGGACAGGTGGGCACCGGGGAGCTGTTTTTT,CASSSGQVGTGELFF
15,TRBJ2-7,.,TRBV18,TRBD1,TGTGCCAGCTCAACCCCCAGGGGGCAAGGCTACGAGCAGTACTTC,CASSTPRGQGYEQYF
14,TRBJ1-2,.,TRBV27,TRBD1,TGTGCCAGCAGTTTATCGAAAACAGGGGGGAGCTACACCTTC,CASSLSKTGGSYTF
14,TRBJ1-2,.,TRBV19,TRBD1,TGTGCCGGGTGGACAGGGGGCGCTTCCTATGGCTACACCTTC,CAGWTGGASYGYTF
14,TRBJ1-2,.,TRBV19,.,TGTGCCAGTAGTATGGCGGGGCCCTTGGGCGGCTACACCTTC,CASSMAGPLGGYTF
14,TRBJ1-2,.,TRBV28,.,TGTGCCAGCAGTTTATTGGCAGGGGCTAAAGGCTACACCTTC,CASSLLAGAKGYTF
14,TRBJ1-2,.,TRBV7-2,.,TGTGCCAGCAGCTCCTCGACAAATAACTATGGCTACACCTTC,CASSSSTNNYGYTF
12,TRBJ2-7,.,TRBV30,TRBD2,TGTGCCTGGAGTGTCTGGGGGGGATCGCAGTACTTC,CAWSVWGGSQYF
18,TRBJ1-2,.,TRBV2,TRBD1,TGTGCCAGCTTGATTCCACCCGGGACAGGGGGCGACCGATATGGCTACACCTTC,CASLIPPGTGGDRYGYTF
15,TRBJ1-2,.,TRBV7-9,TRBD1,TGTGCCAGCAGCTCAGCCGGGACAGGCAACTATGGCTACACCTTC,CASSSAGTGNYGYTF
15,TRBJ2-2,.,TRBV27,.,TGTGCCAGCAGTTTTAGGCAGGGGAAGGCCGGGGAGCTGTTTTTT,CASSFRQGKAGELFF
15,TRBJ2-7,.,TRBV12-5,.,TGTGCTAGTGGTTTGGTACTGAGGGAATCCTACGAGCAGTACTTC,CASGLVLRESYEQYF
15,TRBJ2-7,.,TRBV18,TRBD1,TGTGCCAGCTCACCCGGACAGGCGATATCCTACGAGCAGTACTTC,CASSPGQAISYEQYF
15,TRBJ2-7,once,TRBV28,TRBD1,TGTGCCAGCAGTCCCGGACAGGGGGCGTTCTACGAGCAGTACTTC,CASSPGQGAFYEQYF
16,TRBJ2-7,.,TRBV10-2,TRBD2,TGCGCCAGCAGTGAGTCGAGAGGTAGCGGGGCCTACGAGCAGTACTTC,CASSESRGSGAYEQYF
17,TRBJ2-1,.,TRBV18,TRBD2,TGTGCCAGCTCACCCACTAGCGGGGCCTCGGTGGGTAATGAGCAGTTCTTC,CASSPTSGASVGNEQFF
15,TRBJ1-1,.,TRBV19,TRBD1,TGTGCCAGTAAGGGACAGGGCCTGGTGAACACTGAAGCTTTCTTT,CASKGQGLVNTEAFF
14,TRBJ1-1,.,TRBV20-1,TRBD1,TGCAGTGCTAGTAGTTGGACAGGGAGCACTGAAGCTTTCTTT,CSASSWTGSTEAFF
17,TRBJ2-3,.,TRBV4-1,TRBD2,TGCGCCAGCAGCCGAGTGACTAGCGGTCTAAGCACAGATACGCAGTATTTT,CASSRVTSGLSTDTQYF
15,TRBJ2-7,.,TRBV13,TRBD2,TGTGCCAGCAGCCCGGGACTAGCGGTTTTATACGAGCAGTACTTC,CASSPGLAVLYEQYF
12,TRBJ2-5,.,TRBV3-1/TRBV3-2,.,TGTGCCAGCAGCCAAGATATGGAGACCCAGTACTTC,CASSQDMETQYF
14,TRBJ1-2,.,TRBV29-1,TRBD1,TGCAGCGTTGACACCTGGGGCCAGGGGGGCGGCTACACCTTC,CSVDTWGQGGGYTF
15,TRBJ1-1,.,TRBV5-6,TRBD1,TGTGCCAGCAGCTTGGTCGGACAGGGATCCACTGAAGCTTTCTTT,CASSLVGQGSTEAFF
18,TRBJ2-1,.,TRBV5-8,TRBD2,TGTGCCAGCACCTCCGGGGCGGGGGGGCCGAGCTCCTACAATGAGCAGTTCTTC,CASTSGAGGPSSYNEQFF
16,TRBJ2-3,few,TRBV27,TRBD2,TGTGCCAGCAGTTTATTAGGGCGGGGGGGGGCAGATACGCAGTATTTT,CASSLLGRGGADTQYF
15,TRBJ2-1,.,TRBV7-2,TRBD2,TGTGCCAGCAGCTCTCTAGCGGGGTTCTACAATGAGCAGTTCTTC,CASSSLAGFYNEQFF
13,TRBJ2-5,.,TRBV19,TRBD1,TGTGCCAGTAAGAAGGGGGCCACGGAGACCCAGTACTTC,CASKKGATETQYF
14,TRBJ1-2,.,TRBV5-6,.,TGTGCCAGCAGCTTGATGAAGGGGAACTATGGCTACACCTTC,CASSLMKGNYGYTF
13,TRBJ1-1,.,TRBV9,.,TGTGCCAGCAGCATTGACAGGAACACTGAAGCTTTCTTT,CASSIDRNTEAFF
16,TRBJ2-3,.,TRBV24-1,TRBD2,TGTGCCACCCAGGACCCCGTCAGCGGGGGGCGGAGTACGCAGTATTTT,CATQDPVSGGRSTQYF
16,TRBJ1-5,.,TRBV4-2,.,TGTGCCAGCAGCCAAGAGGAGGCGACTAGCAATCAGCCCCAGCATTTT,CASSQEEATSNQPQHF
11,TRBJ1-1,.,TRBV30,TRBD1,TGTGCCTGGACCAGGGGACAGGAAGCTTTCTTT,CAWTRGQEAFF
15,TRBJ2-1,.,TRBV19,TRBD2,TGTGCCAGTATTAGCGGGGGGGCCGACTACAATGAGCAGTTCTTC,CASISGGADYNEQFF
16,TRBJ2-2,.,TRBV18,.,TGTGCCAGCTCACCACCGACGGGGGGCAACACCGGGGAGCTGTTTTTT,CASSPPTGGNTGELFF
15,TRBJ2-1,.,TRBV3-1/TRBV3-2,TRBD1,TGTGCCAGCAGCCTGCGACAGGGTTCCTACAATGAGCAGTTCTTC,CASSLRQGSYNEQFF
15,TRBJ1-5,.,TRBV28,.,TGTGCCAGCAGTGCCCGCGGGGGGTACAATCAGCCCCAGCATTTT,CASSARGGYNQPQHF
13,TRBJ2-7,.,TRBV29-1,TRBD1,TGCAGCGTCCCGGGACAGGGTAAGGACGAGCAGTACTTC,CSVPGQGKDEQYF
14,TRBJ2-7,.,TRBV27,TRBD1,TGTGCCAGCAGTCCCGGGACAGGTAATTGGGAGCAGTACTTC,CASSPGTGNWEQYF
16,TRBJ1-5,.,TRBV3-1/TRBV3-2,.,TGTGCCAGCAGCCATTGGGGTACCGGGGGCAATCAGCCCCAGCATTTT,CASSHWGTGGNQPQHF
14,TRBJ2-1,.,TRBV6-4,TRBD2,TGTGCCAGCAGTGAGCGGGGGGACATCAATGAGCAGTTCTTC,CASSERGDINEQFF
14,TRBJ1-1,.,TRBV29-1,TRBD1,TGCAGCGTTGGTCCGACAGGGGTGGAAACTGAAGCTTTCTTT,CSVGPTGVETEAFF
15,TRBJ1-5,once,TRBV3-1/TRBV3-2,.,TGTGCCAGCAGTCAAAGCGGGGGGCTGCATCAGCCCCAGCATTTT,CASSQSGGLHQPQHF
13,TRBJ2-1,.,TRBV18,.,TGTGCCAGCTCGTTGACAGACGGCAATGAGCAGTTCTTC,CASSLTDGNEQFF
15,TRBJ1-3,.,TRBV7-2,.,TGTGCCAGCAGCCTGGACAGCCGCTCTGGAAACACCATATATTTT,CASSLDSRSGNTIYF
14,TRBJ1-2,.,TRBV6-5,.,TGTGCCAGCAGACCCCCGGGAGCTAACTATGGCTACACCTTC,CASRPPGANYGYTF
15,TRBJ2-3,.,TRBV12-1,.,TGTGCCAGCAGCGACGGGGGGGTTGGCACAGATACGCAGTATTTT,CASSDGGVGTDTQYF
16,TRBJ1-5,.,TRBV19,.,TGTGCCAGTAGTGCGGCGGGGAGTGGTAGCAATCAGCCCCAGCATTTT,CASSAAGSGSNQPQHF
13,TRBJ1-1,.,TRBV2,TRBD1,TGTGCCAGCATGTTGACAGGGCGCACTGAAGCTTTCTTT,CASMLTGRTEAFF
13,TRBJ2-7,.,TRBV24-1,.,TGTGCCACCAGCGGGGCAGGGGTGGCCGAGCAGTACTTC,CATSGAGVAEQYF
14,TRBJ2-7,.,TRBV6-5,TRBD1,TGTGCCAGCAGATGGACAGGGAGCTCCTACGGGCAGTACTTC,CASRWTGSSYGQYF
13,TRBJ1-4,.,TRBV28,.,TGTGCCAGCAGTTTGAGAGGTTATGAAAAACTGTTTTTT,CASSLRGYEKLFF
16,TRBJ2-7,.,TRBV3-1/TRBV3-2,.,TGTGCCAGCAGCCAACTAAGGGCGATTAGCGGCTACGAGCAGTACTTC,CASSQLRAISGYEQYF
16,TRBJ2-5,.,TRBV5-1,TRBD2,TGCGCCAGCAGCTTTGAGCGACGGGGGGTTGTAGAGACCCAGTACTTC,CASSFERRGVVETQYF
18,TRBJ2-7,.,TRBV12-5,TRBD1,TGTGCTAGTGGTTTGACCCCCATATTGGGGACAGGCTTTTACGAGCAGTACTTC,CASGLTPILGTGFYEQYF
13,TRBJ2-7,.,TRBV18,.,TGTGCCAGCTCCCCAGGGACAAGCTACGAGCAGTACTTC,CASSPGTSYEQYF
16,TRBJ2-2,.,TRBV6-5,TRBD1,TGTGCCAGCAGTTACTCGGGACAGAGAAACACCGGGGAGCTGTTTTTT,CASSYSGQRNTGELFF
15,TRBJ1-5,.,TRBV27,.,TGTGCCAGCAGTTTCCACCGGGATGGCAATCAGCCCCAGCATTTT,CASSFHRDGNQPQHF